A single sample gave rise to the 7 T cell receptor beta chains below, sequenced in a study of T cells in Graves' hyperthyroidism and ophthalmopathy. Amplified TCR beta CDR3 regions derived from RNA transcripts. The primer set for the first-round RT-PCR of the TCR CDR3 was HTBI. One entry per CDR3 protein, called by TCRdb with MiXCR from the multiplex PCR reads. The sample carries 240,000 or so distinct CDR3 sequences, around 15% recorded once. Sequences were obtained from blood. These receptors came from a woman aged 18-35 years with Graves' ophthalmopathy.

This clonotype turned up a few times. Just one base apart from a much larger clone, this may be a read error. The chain uses TRBV7-9 and TRBJ2-5; D uncertain. CDR3 length: 16 residues. Germline lookup yields CDR1 SEHNR and CDR2 FQNEAQ (reference sequence). The CDR3 spells CASSRGRNLYQETRYF. DNA for the CDR3: TGTGCCAGCAGCCGAGGACGGAACTTGTACCAAGAGACCCGGTACTTC.

Ten or more counts support this clonotype. The chain carries TRBV28 and TRBJ1-3, with 8 nucleotides matching TRBD1. With 4 bases clipped from V and 7 bases from J, the junction kept 9 bases outside the gene matches. Looked up from germline, CDR1 is MDHEN and CDR2 is SYDVKM. This CDR3 is built from 15 residues. As DNA, the CDR3 is TGTGCCAGCAGTTCGTTGACAGGGGAGGACAACACCATATATTTT. It encodes CASSSLTGEDNTIYF.

The genes are TRBV14 and TRBJ1-2, with 7 bases fitting TRBD1. The J segment lost 4 bases and the V segment lost 8 bases, leaving 7 bases of the junction unmatched. The V gene's germline CDR1 is SGHDN and CDR2 FVKESK. The CDR3 sequence is 13 residues long. CDR3 DNA: TGTGCCAGCTCGGACAGGATGGCCTATGGCTACACCTTC. Translated: CASSDRMAYGYTF. Filled out from reference TRBV14 and TRBJ1-2, the complete variable domain reads EAGVTQFPSHSVIEKGQTVTLRCDPISGHDNLYWYRRVMGKEIKFLLHFVKESKQDESGMPNNRFLAERTGGTYSTLKVQPAELEDSGVYFCASSDRMAYGYTFGSGTRLTVV.

In this sample, this clonotype turned up many times. This CDR3 reads CASSTRTQETQYF. Here the CDR3 DNA reads TGTGCCAGCAGTACAAGGACCCAAGAGACCCAGTACTTC. V usage is TRBV6-1 and J usage is TRBJ2-5, with D unresolved. V dropped 5 bases and J dropped 1 base, with 8 bases sitting between them. This CDR3 is 13 amino acids long. Germline V CDR1 and CDR2: MNHNS, SASEGT.

The rearrangement joins TRBV5-6 to TRBJ1-1; D ambiguous. Trimming left V 5 bases short and J 1 base short, with 21 bases between. Germline loops: CDR1 SGHDT, CDR2 YYEEEE. This CDR3 contains 17 residues. The CDR3 protein is CASRVGTTYARNTEAFF. The DNA for the CDR3 is TGTGCCAGCAGGGTAGGAACGACCTATGCTAGGAACACTGAAGCTTTCTTT. Using reference TRBV5-6 and TRBJ1-1 for the parts outside the CDR3, the full variable domain is DAGVTQSPTHLIKTRGQQVTLRCSPKSGHDTVSWYQQALGQGPQFIFQYYEEEERQRGNFPDRFSGHQFPNYSSELNVNALLLGDSALYLCASRVGTTYARNTEAFFGQGTRLTVV.

This clonotype has at least ten counts. This sequence joins TRBV18 and TRBJ2-4; tentative D call: TRBD1 (6 bases). The CDR3 runs 18 residues. The germline V gene encodes CDR1 KGHSH and CDR2 LQKENI. Between the trimmed V and J ends, which lost 3 bases and 2 bases, there was a span of 20 bases. The CDR3 protein is CASSPDFFARGPKNIQYF. The CDR3 DNA follows: TGTGCCAGCTCACCTGACTTTTTCGCCAGGGGCCCCAAAAACATTCAGTACTTC.

The chain couples TRBV3-1 to TRBJ2-7, with a weak D call TRBD2 (6 bases). With 2 bases removed from V and 6 bases from J, the gap between germline ends came to 20 bases. The CDR3 runs to 16 residues. CDR1 LGHDT and CDR2 YNNKEL come from the germline V gene (reference sequence). The CDR3 region is CASSQFSGLFQVEQYF. Written as DNA, the CDR3 is TGTGCCAGCAGCCAATTCTCGGGACTCTTCCAGGTCGAGCAGTACTTC.